These T cell receptor beta chains were read from a single sample in a study of blood T cell repertoires in COVID-19. Produced via immunoSEQ multiplex PCR; TCRdb's table is partial and in-frame only. Among 65,000 to 90,000 clones listed, approximately 88% were seen once. Specimen: peripheral blood. Receptors were obtained from a man older than 75 with active or convalescent COVID-19. CDR3s include the opening cysteine and the closing phenylalanine or tryptophan. A D gene is named only where the DNA matches it firmly. A row's size may be missing; if present it is once, few, many or a size class.

clone_size	d_call	v_call	j_call	cdr3_aa	cdr3_nt
NA	TRBD2	TRBV9	TRBJ2-3	CASSVAASGGYTQYF	TGTGCCAGCAGCGTAGCGGCTAGCGGTGGCTATACGCAGTATTTT
NA	NA	TRBV12-3/TRBV12-4	TRBJ1-1	CASSPDTEAFF	TGTGCCAGCAGTCCGGACACTGAAGCTTTCTTT
NA	TRBD1	TRBV19	TRBJ1-1	CASIRDRGRTEAFF	TGTGCCAGTATCCGGGACAGGGGGAGGACTGAAGCTTTCTTT
NA	TRBD1	TRBV6-5	TRBJ1-6	CASSRTGGNSPLHF	TGTGCCAGCAGTCGGACAGGGGGCAATTCACCCCTCCACTTT
NA	TRBD1	TRBV4-1	TRBJ1-5	CASSRDRGGQPQHF	TGCGCCAGCAGCCGAGACAGGGGTGGTCAGCCCCAGCATTTT
NA	NA	TRBV7-6	TRBJ1-1	CASSLSGDTEAFF	TGTGCCAGCAGCTTATCAGGGGACACTGAAGCTTTCTTT
NA	NA	TRBV7-8	TRBJ1-5	CASSLVLEGNQPQHF	TGTGCCAGCAGCTTAGTCTTGGAGGGTAATCAGCCCCAGCATTTT
NA	NA	TRBV28	TRBJ2-1	CASSPRTGLGNEQFF	TGTGCCAGCAGTCCCCGAACAGGGTTGGGGAATGAGCAGTTCTTC
NA	TRBD1	TRBV6-5	TRBJ1-2	CASSYSDRGIVGYTF	TGTGCCAGCAGTTACTCGGACAGGGGAATAGTAGGCTACACCTTC
NA	TRBD2	TRBV19	TRBJ2-7	CASSTPTSGTYEQYF	TGTGCCAGTAGTACCCCGACTAGCGGTACCTACGAGCAGTACTTC
NA	NA	TRBV9	TRBJ2-4	CASSVARGSGIQYF	TGTGCCAGCAGCGTAGCTAGAGGGAGCGGCATTCAGTACTTC
NA	TRBD1	TRBV28	TRBJ2-7	CASSGLGTAKSYEQYF	TGTGCCAGCAGCGGCCTAGGGACAGCGAAATCCTACGAGCAGTACTTC
NA	NA	TRBV30	TRBJ1-4	CAWSVLRGGGKLFF	TGTGCCTGGAGTGTACTTAGGGGCGGGGGCAAACTGTTTTTT
NA	TRBD1	TRBV5-5	TRBJ1-2	CASSPGRDRVYHGYTF	TGTGCCAGCAGCCCCGGCCGGGACAGGGTGTACCATGGCTACACCTTC
NA	TRBD2	TRBV6-5	TRBJ2-7	CASRQRGESYEQYF	TGTGCCAGCAGGCAGCGGGGGGAATCCTACGAGCAGTACTTC
NA	TRBD2	TRBV7-9	TRBJ2-3	CASSLPGGSTDTQYF	TGTGCCAGCAGCTTACCGGGAGGCAGCACAGATACGCAGTATTTT
NA	NA	TRBV27	TRBJ1-1	CASSLFGRETEAFF	TGTGCCAGCAGTTTATTCGGCAGGGAAACTGAAGCTTTCTTT
once	TRBD2	TRBV7-9	TRBJ2-5	CASSVTSGTETQYF	TGTGCCAGCAGCGTGACTAGCGGGACTGAGACCCAGTACTTC
NA	TRBD2	TRBV11-2	TRBJ2-1	CASSLGPLAGLSNEQFF	TGTGCCAGCAGCTTAGGTCCACTAGCGGGCCTTTCCAATGAGCAGTTCTTC
NA	TRBD2	TRBV4-1	TRBJ2-7	CASSLSGGRTYEQYF	TGCGCCAGCAGCCTTAGCGGGGGTCGAACCTACGAGCAGTACTTC
NA	TRBD2	TRBV11-2	TRBJ2-7	CASSWGLAGPYEQYF	TGTGCCAGCAGCTGGGGACTAGCGGGGCCTTACGAGCAGTACTTC
few	NA	TRBV12-3/TRBV12-4	TRBJ2-7	CASSSHNSYEQYF	TGTGCCAGCAGTTCTCACAACTCCTACGAGCAGTACTTC
NA	TRBD2	TRBV28	TRBJ2-3	CASSLGTSGRTDTQYF	TGTGCCAGCAGTTTAGGGACTAGCGGTCGCACAGATACGCAGTATTTT
NA	TRBD2	TRBV11-3	TRBJ2-1	CACSGLAGGIEQFF	TGTGCCTGCAGCGGACTAGCGGGAGGCATTGAGCAGTTCTTC
few	NA	TRBV2	TRBJ1-4	CASSLTGSSEKLFF	TGTGCCAGCAGTTTGACAGGATCGAGCGAAAAACTGTTTTTT
NA	TRBD1	TRBV3-1/TRBV3-2	TRBJ1-6	CASSEGQAYSPLHF	TGTGCCAGCAGCGAGGGACAGGCATATTCACCCCTCCACTTT
NA	TRBD1	TRBV7-8	TRBJ1-5	CASSLARGRGYGNQPQHF	TGTGCCAGCAGCTTAGCGCGAGGCAGGGGGTATGGCAATCAGCCCCAGCATTTT
NA	TRBD1	TRBV12-5	TRBJ2-5	CASGRSPGQGKTQYF	TGTGCTAGTGGTCGCAGCCCGGGACAGGGAAAGACCCAGTACTTC
few	TRBD2	TRBV6-2/TRBV6-3	TRBJ2-7	CASSAGGAAEDEQYF	TGTGCCAGCAGTGCCGGGGGGGCTGCGGAAGACGAGCAGTACTTC
NA	NA	TRBV6-2/TRBV6-3	TRBJ1-5	CASSQTGRWSNQPQHF	TGTGCCAGCAGTCAAACAGGGAGATGGAGCAATCAGCCCCAGCATTTT
NA	NA	TRBV19	TRBJ1-2	CASSMRTAINYGYTF	TGTGCCAGTAGTATGAGGACAGCGATTAACTATGGCTACACCTTC
NA	TRBD2	TRBV2	TRBJ2-1	CASQLGLAGGDNEQFF	TGTGCCAGCCAGCTGGGACTAGCGGGGGGAGACAATGAGCAGTTCTTC
NA	TRBD2	TRBV28	TRBJ2-5	CASSLSGLGETQYF	TGTGCCAGCAGTTTATCGGGACTAGGAGAGACCCAGTACTTC
NA	TRBD1	TRBV5-6	TRBJ2-7	CASSLLDRGFYEQYF	TGTGCCAGCAGCTTGCTGGACAGGGGGTTTTACGAGCAGTACTTC
once	TRBD2	TRBV4-2	TRBJ2-2	CASSQPGRSSGGPGELFF	TGTGCCAGCAGCCAACCGGGAAGGAGTAGCGGGGGTCCCGGGGAGCTGTTTTTT